The clone carrying this T cell receptor beta chain is categorized as medium-sized. The sample is drawn from a study of immune characterization of retroperitoneal liposarcoma. V was clipped by 10 bases and J by 2 bases, with 16 bases between them. There are 14 residues in the CDR3. TCRdb re-called the PCR reads with MiXCR, one entry per CDR3 protein. The sample includes roughly 3,000 distinct CDR3 sequences, about 46% seen only once; the top ten take under 50%. The clonotype originates from a male donor with retroperitoneal liposarcoma. V and J are TRBV12-3 or TRBV12-4 and TRBJ2-3; D call uncertain. The material sequenced was tumor tissue. The CDR3 loop reads CATPVWGNTDTQYF. In DNA, the CDR3 is TGTGCCACCCCCGTCTGGGGAAACACAGATACGCAGTATTTT.